Given below is one TCR beta chain in context. In the authors' workflow: From reference gene primer amplification, estimates of nucleated cell counts were derived. Clones were sequenced by immunoSEQ multiplex PCR, and TCRdb holds only the in-frame ones, with some missing. That table furnishes V, J and clone size, whereas the DNA furnished D and trimming. The table records almost 350,000 clones, more than 70% of them present only once. This sample was included in a study of blood T cell repertoires in COVID-19. About the research overall: Some COVID-19 samples were acute and others convalescent; all came from the United States, Italy and Spain.

Ages ranged from about 18 to 89 years, with residence in more than 20 US areas. CDR1 SGHTS and CDR2 YDEGEE come from the germline V gene. Trimming removed 5 bases from V and 5 bases from J, with 16 bases in between. This CDR3 has 14 residues. Sequenced: PBMCs or T cells enriched from blood (not recorded which). This sequence was found in a woman in her 30s who had been exposed to COVID-19. The V call is TRBV5-8, the J call TRBJ1-1; D might be TRBD1 (6 bases). The CDR3 loop reads CASRGGRGGTEAFF. Written as DNA, the CDR3 is TGTGCCAGCAGGGGCGGAAGGGGGGGAACTGAAGCTTTCTTT. Full variable domain (rest looked up from reference TRBV5-8 and TRBJ1-1): EAGVTQSPTHLIKTRGQQATLRCSPISGHTSVYWYQQALGLGLQFLLWYDEGEERNRGNFPPRFSGRQFPNYSSELNVNALELEDSALYLCASRGGRGGTEAFFGQGTRLTVV.